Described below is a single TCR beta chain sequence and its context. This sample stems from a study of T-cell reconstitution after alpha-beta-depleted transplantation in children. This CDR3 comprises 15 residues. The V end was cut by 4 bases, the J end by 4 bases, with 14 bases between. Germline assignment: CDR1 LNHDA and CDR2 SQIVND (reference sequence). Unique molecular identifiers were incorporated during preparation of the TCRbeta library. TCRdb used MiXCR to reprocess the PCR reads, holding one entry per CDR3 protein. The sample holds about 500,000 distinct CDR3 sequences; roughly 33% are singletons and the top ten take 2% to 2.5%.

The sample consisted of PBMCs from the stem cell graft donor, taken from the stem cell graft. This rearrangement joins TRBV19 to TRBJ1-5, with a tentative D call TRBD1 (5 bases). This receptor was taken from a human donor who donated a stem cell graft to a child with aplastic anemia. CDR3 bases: TGTGCCAGTAGTAATCCCTGGGGGTCAAATCAGCCCCAGCATTTT. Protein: CASSNPWGSNQPQHF.